This is a list of T cell receptor beta chains from one sample in a study of blood T cell repertoires in COVID-19. Method: immunoSEQ multiplex PCR; TCRdb's copy keeps in-frame clones and lacks some. The table includes about 300,000 clones, around 92% detected once. Specimen: peripheral blood. The source of these receptors is a man aged 18-30 years who had recovered from COVID-19. Both conserved end residues are part of each CDR3. D genes are given only for firm matches. A row's size may be missing; if present it is once, few, many or a size class.

J gene	V gene	clone size	D gene	CDR3 DNA	CDR3 protein
TRBJ1-2	TRBV10-3	-	-	TGTGCCATCAGTGAGCCGGGACATAACTATGGCTACACCTTC	CAISEPGHNYGYTF
TRBJ1-4	TRBV19	-	TRBD1	TGTGCCAGTAGTTTCCGTGGGGCAGGGGGCACACTGCGAGCTAATGAAAAACTGTTTTTT	CASSFRGAGGTLRANEKLFF
TRBJ2-2	TRBV7-8	few	TRBD2	TGTGCCAGCAGCTTAGGCGGGAGGGACACCGGGGAGCTGTTTTTT	CASSLGGRDTGELFF
TRBJ2-2	TRBV4-1	-	-	TGCGCCAGCAGCCAAGCCGGGACACCTAACACCGGGGAGCTGTTTTTT	CASSQAGTPNTGELFF
TRBJ1-4	TRBV12-5	-	TRBD1	TGTGCTAGTGGTTTGGGCCAGGGGGTTTATGAAAAACTGTTTTTT	CASGLGQGVYEKLFF
TRBJ1-1	TRBV2	-	TRBD1	TGTGCCAGCAGTGAAACGGGACAGACGAGGATCAACACTGAAGCTTTCTTT	CASSETGQTRINTEAFF
TRBJ2-7	TRBV2	-	TRBD1	TGTGCCAGCACCTCAGGACAGGGACGGAACGAGCAGTACTTC	CASTSGQGRNEQYF
TRBJ2-1	TRBV11-2	-	TRBD2	TGTGCCAGCAGCTTAGACCCGGGATTAGGACTAGCGGACTCCTACAATGAGCAGTTCTTC	CASSLDPGLGLADSYNEQFF
TRBJ2-1	TRBV5-4	-	TRBD1	TGTGCCAGCAGCTTTGCCAGGGGGAGTCGCAATGAGCAGTTCTTC	CASSFARGSRNEQFF
TRBJ2-3	TRBV7-3	-	TRBD2	TGTGCCAGCAGCCGAGGACTAGCCTCAGATACGCAGTATTTT	CASSRGLASDTQYF
TRBJ2-7	TRBV6-5	-	-	TGTGCCAGCAGTTCCTTTAGCTCCTACGAGCAGTACTTC	CASSSFSSYEQYF
TRBJ2-4	TRBV21-1	-	-	TGTGCCAGAGCGACTAGCGGGAGGGCCGTGGACATTCAGTACTTC	CARATSGRAVDIQYF
TRBJ2-3	TRBV18	-	TRBD2	TGTGCCAGCTCACCAAGCGGGGCAGATACGCAGTATTTT	CASSPSGADTQYF
TRBJ2-7	TRBV5-1	-	TRBD2	TGCGCCAGCAGCTTGGCCCCGTCTAGCGGGAGTATCTACGAGCAGTACTTC	CASSLAPSSGSIYEQYF
TRBJ1-3	TRBV5-4	-	-	TGTGCCAGCAGCCACGACAGGACCAACTCTGGAAACACCATATATTTT	CASSHDRTNSGNTIYF
TRBJ2-1	TRBV5-1	once	-	TGCGCCAGCAGCTTACAGGAGTTGAGTGAGCAGTTCTTC	CASSLQELSEQFF
TRBJ1-5	TRBV19	-	-	TGTGCCAGTAGTATATCTGGGGGGAGGGCGACCGGAGGCAATCAGCCCCAGCATTTT	CASSISGGRATGGNQPQHF
TRBJ2-7	TRBV4-1	-	TRBD2	TGCGCCAGCAGCCAAGAGGAGGCGGGAGTCTACGAGCAGTACTTC	CASSQEEAGVYEQYF
TRBJ2-4	TRBV2	-	-	TGTGCCAGCAATCCAGGGGTACTAGCCAAAAACATTCAGTACTTC	CASNPGVLAKNIQYF
TRBJ2-3	TRBV29-1	once	-	TGCAGCGTTGGCCTCGTAGGCACAGATACGCAGTATTTT	CSVGLVGTDTQYF
TRBJ2-3	TRBV5-1	once	TRBD1	TGCGCCAGCAGCTTGCCCTCCGGGCAGGGGGACACAGATACGCAGTATTTT	CASSLPSGQGDTDTQYF
TRBJ2-5	TRBV9	-	-	TGTGCCAGCAGCAGAGGACTTAGCCAAGAGACCCAGTACTTC	CASSRGLSQETQYF
TRBJ1-3	TRBV9	-	-	TGTGCCAGCAGCGTAGAAAGCCACTCTGGAAACACCATATATTTT	CASSVESHSGNTIYF
TRBJ2-7	TRBV29-1	-	-	TGCAGCGTTGAACTAGCAGGTGACTCCTACGAGCAGTACTTC	CSVELAGDSYEQYF
TRBJ1-1	TRBV29-1	-	-	TGCAGCGTTGAAGATGAGGGAAGGTTGACTGAAGCTTTCTTT	CSVEDEGRLTEAFF
TRBJ1-1	TRBV5-6	-	-	TGTGCCAGCAGCTTGCTGGGAGAGAGCTCTATGAACACTGAAGCTTTCTTT	CASSLLGESSMNTEAFF
TRBJ1-4	TRBV24-1	-	TRBD1	TGTGCCACCAGTGAGAAGACAGGGTCGAAACTGTTTTTT	CATSEKTGSKLFF
TRBJ2-5	TRBV10-3	once	TRBD2	TGTGCCATCAGTGAGGGGACTAGCGGGCAAGAGACCCAGTACTTC	CAISEGTSGQETQYF
TRBJ2-6	TRBV5-1	-	TRBD2	TGCGCCAGCAGCTATCAGCGGGAGTCCCCTGGGGCCAACGTCCTGACTTTC	CASSYQRESPGANVLTF
TRBJ2-7	TRBV7-9	-	TRBD1	TGTGCCAGCAGCCGCCAGGGGGCTATCGGTTCCTACGAGCAGTACTTC	CASSRQGAIGSYEQYF
TRBJ1-1	TRBV27	-	-	TGTGCCAGCGGATGGAGGCGAAACACTGAAGCTTTCTTT	CASGWRRNTEAFF
TRBJ2-1	TRBV7-9	-	TRBD1	TGTGCCAGCAGCTTAGGCGGACAGGGGGCTGTGAATGAGCAGTTCTTC	CASSLGGQGAVNEQFF
TRBJ2-3	TRBV7-9	-	-	TGTGCCAGCAGCGCCGACAGTATTAGCACAGATACGCAGTATTTT	CASSADSISTDTQYF
TRBJ2-2	TRBV11-1	-	TRBD1	TGTGCCAGCAGCTACGGGACAGGGTACCCCGGGGAGCTGTTTTTT	CASSYGTGYPGELFF
TRBJ2-7	TRBV27	-	TRBD2	TGTGCCAGCAGTTTAGGCCCCCCCACTAGCGGGAGGAACTACGAGCAGTACTTC	CASSLGPPTSGRNYEQYF
TRBJ2-7	TRBV9	-	-	TGTGCCAGCAGCGTAGCAGGGAACGCTCAGGGCGAGCAGTACTTC	CASSVAGNAQGEQYF
TRBJ2-5	TRBV5-4	-	-	TGTGCCAGCAGCTCTCAAGAGACCCAGTACTTC	CASSSQETQYF
TRBJ2-7	TRBV19	-	TRBD2	TGTGCCACCCGTGGGACTAACTCCTACGAGCAGTACTTC	CATRGTNSYEQYF
TRBJ2-5	TRBV27	-	-	TGTGCCAGCAGTTTAAAGCCCAGGGGAATTAACCAAGAGACCCAGTACTTC	CASSLKPRGINQETQYF
TRBJ2-7	TRBV7-6	-	TRBD1	TGTGCCAGCAGCTTGGGGACAGTTAACTACGAGCAGTACTTC	CASSLGTVNYEQYF
TRBJ1-1	TRBV7-3	-	-	TGTGCCACCTGCCAACACCCGAACACTGAAGCTTTCTTT	CATCQHPNTEAFF
TRBJ2-7	TRBV27	-	TRBD2	TGTGCCAGCAGTCCCCTAGCGGGAGTCTCTGGCTACGAGCAGTACTTC	CASSPLAGVSGYEQYF
TRBJ1-2	TRBV14	-	-	TGTGCCAGCAGCTCCACTGGACACCCAAGGTTTGGCTACACCTTC	CASSSTGHPRFGYTF
TRBJ2-5	TRBV2	-	TRBD1	TGTGCCAGCAGTGAACAACAGGGGGCGAGCGAGACCCAGTACTTC	CASSEQQGASETQYF
TRBJ1-1	TRBV9	-	-	TGTGCCAGCAGTCGTAACGGGGGACCTGAAGCTTTCTTT	CASSRNGGPEAFF
TRBJ2-4	TRBV19	once	TRBD2	TGTGCCAGTAGTATAGAGGGTAGCGGGGCATTTCTAGCCAAAAACATTCAGTACTTC	CASSIEGSGAFLAKNIQYF
TRBJ1-4	TRBV24-1	-	-	TGTGCCACCACCCCCCCGGGAAGGGGGTCGGTTCGCGAAAAACTGTTTTTT	CATTPPGRGSVREKLFF
TRBJ1-4	TRBV19	-	-	TGTGCCAGTAGTCCCCCAGGTTTCACTAATGAAAAACTGTTTTTT	CASSPPGFTNEKLFF
TRBJ2-7	TRBV5-1	-	-	TGCGCCAGCAGCTTGCAGGATACAGGGAACGAGCAGTACTTC	CASSLQDTGNEQYF
TRBJ2-1	TRBV4-1	once	-	TGCGCCAGCAGCCAAGATAGTGTACTAGCTAACAATGAGCAGTTCTTC	CASSQDSVLANNEQFF